The 28 T cell receptor beta chains below were found in one sample sequenced in a study of T-cell reconstitution after alpha-beta-depleted transplantation in children. It was with unique molecular identifiers that the TCRbeta library was prepared. TCRdb analysed the PCR reads with MiXCR anew, one entry per CDR3 protein. The sample shows almost 250,000 distinct CDR3 sequences, 25% of them seen only once. The sequencing here drew on PBMCs, taken before TCRalphabeta/CD19-depleted stem cell transplant. The receptors derive from a girl aged 2-15 years with Fanconi anemia, due to receive a stem cell transplant.

This clonotype was counted only a few times. The rearrangement joins TRBV20-1 to TRBJ2-7, with D uncertain. Trimming removed 6 bases from V and 4 bases from J, with 4 bases in between. The V gene's germline CDR1 is DFQATT and CDR2 SNEGSKA (reference sequence). The CDR3 consists of 9 residues. CDR3 DNA sequence: TGCAGTGCCATGTACGAGCAGTACTTC. Encoded protein: CSAMYEQYF.

V gene TRBV27 combines with J gene TRBJ2-4; no reliable D call. With 1 base removed from V and 4 bases from J, the gap between germline ends came to 38 bases. Germline V CDR1 and CDR2: MNHEY, SMNVEV (reference sequence). The CDR3 is 24 amino acids. The CDR3 DNA sequence: TGTGCCAGCAGTTTATTCGGGTCTGGCATCGGAAGACACCAAGACACCACCTTAAAAAACATTCAGTACTTC. Translated: CASSLFGSGIGRHQDTTLKNIQYF.

The sample holds many counts of this clonotype. V usage is TRBV20-1 and J usage is TRBJ2-1; 9 bases line up with TRBD1. Germline V lookup: CDR1 DFQATT, CDR2 SNEGSKA (reference sequence). The CDR3 is 13 residues long. This CDR3 reads CSPGTGLGNEQFF. The CDR3 bases are TGCAGCCCCGGGACAGGGTTAGGCAATGAGCAGTTCTTC.

Ten or more counts support this clonotype. The chain recombines TRBV10-3 with TRBJ2-1; D is possibly TRBD2 (6 bases). The germline gives CDR1 ENHRY, CDR2 SYGVKD. Trimming took 8 bases from V and 4 from J, leaving 12 bases between them. There are 13 residues in the CDR3. The CDR3 sequence: CAIQEGPYNEQFF. CDR3 nucleotides: TGTGCCATCCAGGAGGGGCCGTACAATGAGCAGTTCTTC.

The V and J genes are TRBV25-1 and TRBJ1-2; tentative D call: TRBD1 (6 bases). Trimming cost V 3 bases and J 5 bases, with 16 bases left between them. This CDR3 comprises 15 residues. CDR1 is MGHDK and CDR2 is SYGVNS in the germline V gene. In DNA form, the CDR3 reads TGTGCCAGCAGTGACTGGAGACAGGTCAATTATGGCTACACCTTC. Its translation: CASSDWRQVNYGYTF.

This clonotype has at least ten counts. V is TRBV20-1 and J is TRBJ2-5, with D unresolved. The germline V gene has CDR1 DFQATT and CDR2 SNEGSKA (reference sequence). The V end lost 1 base, the J end lost 2 bases, and 11 bases lay between the germline ends. The CDR3 extends over 14 amino acids. CDR3 DNA: TGCAGTGCTAGAGGGACGGCGGCACAAGAGACCCAGTACTTC. Translating gives CSARGTAAQETQYF.

This clonotype has just a few counts. The CDR3 region is CASSQRRLAEYHTQYF. CDR3 nucleotide sequence: TGTGCCAGCAGCCAAAGGAGACTAGCGGAATACCATACGCAGTATTTT. The chain employs TRBV14 and TRBJ2-3; 9 bases align to TRBD2. CDR1 and CDR2 (germline): SGHDN, FVKESK. The CDR3 is 16 amino acids. J was trimmed by 7 bases and V by 2 bases; bases with no gene match: 10.

The CDR3 loop reads CASSQDPLAMEETQYF. CDR3 bases: TGTGCCAGCAGCCAAGATCCACTAGCAATGGAAGAGACCCAGTACTTC. V usage is TRBV4-2 and J usage is TRBJ2-5, with a possible D match to TRBD2 (6 bases). V gave up 0 bases and J gave up 3 bases, with 14 bases separating them. CDR3 size: 16 residues. CDR1 and CDR2 from the germline V gene are LGHNA and YNFKEQ.

The chain links TRBV7-2 to TRBJ1-1, with unresolved D. Germline assignment: CDR1 SGHTA and CDR2 FQGNSA. Trimming removed 1 base from V and 4 bases from J, with 10 bases in between. This CDR3 contains 14 residues. Here the CDR3 DNA reads TGTGCCAGCAGCTTAGAGTTCGGGTTCACTGAAGCTTTCTTT. This translates into CASSLEFGFTEAFF.

This clonotype was counted at least ten times. This chain connects TRBV10-3 to TRBJ2-3; TRBD2 matches 11 bases. V lost 3 bases, J lost 3 bases, and 5 bases stayed unmatched. The CDR3 spans 16 residues. From germline, CDR1 is ENHRY and CDR2 SYGVKD. The CDR3 loop is CAISELAGASTDTQYF. The CDR3 nucleotides read TGTGCCATCAGTGAACTAGCGGGAGCGTCGACAGATACGCAGTATTTT.

In its sample, this clonotype was seen a few times. The V gene is TRBV28, the J gene TRBJ2-7; 8 bases are shared with TRBD2. Germline assignment: CDR1 MDHEN and CDR2 SYDVKM. Trimming cost V 3 bases and J 0 bases; bases outside gene matches: 1. This CDR3 has 14 residues. The CDR3 reads CASSFSGNSYEQYF. For the CDR3, the DNA is TGTGCCAGCAGTTTTAGCGGGAACTCCTACGAGCAGTACTTC.

The sample holds many counts of this clonotype. This chain uses TRBV12-3 or TRBV12-4 with TRBJ2-5, with a possible D match to TRBD1 (5 bases). The CDR3 is 15 amino acids. Trimming shortened V by 3 bases and J by 4 bases, and 15 bases separated the two germline ends. The CDR3 region has the DNA TGTGCCAGCAGTTTCTGGCCAGGGATGGGAGAGACCCAGTACTTC. Encoded protein: CASSFWPGMGETQYF.

This clonotype was found many times. Here the CDR3 DNA reads TGTGCCAGCAGTTCAAACCCAGAGACCCAGTACTTC. It specifies CASSSNPETQYF. V is TRBV12-3 or TRBV12-4 and J is TRBJ2-5; no definite D call. V lost 4 bases and J 4 bases, leaving 7 bases between the germline ends. The CDR3 is 12 residues long.

The chain links TRBV28 to TRBJ2-7; D gene ambiguous. The CDR3 length is 15 residues. V gave up 6 bases and J gave up 1 base, with 16 bases separating them. Looked up from germline, CDR1 is MDHEN and CDR2 is SYDVKM. The CDR3 DNA sequence: TGTGCCAGCAGATCCCCAGAGGTCGAATCCTACGAGCAGTACTTC. As protein: CASRSPEVESYEQYF.

This clonotype came up many times. This chain uses TRBV27 with TRBJ2-7; 8 bases line up with TRBD2. CDR3 length: 17 residues. The germline CDR1 and CDR2 sequences are MNHEY and SMNVEV (reference sequence). V shed 5 bases, J shed 3 bases, and the junction held 15 bases outside the gene matches. The CDR3 DNA reads TGTGCCAGCAGTCCCCTGGGATTAGCGGGGTGGGACTACGAGCAGTACTTC. Translation gives CASSPLGLAGWDYEQYF.

This clonotype appeared a few times. This sequence joins TRBV5-1 and TRBJ2-1; 10 positions agree with TRBD2. Germline CDR1 SGHRS, CDR2 YFSETQ. The V segment lost 4 bases and the J segment 8 bases; nucleotides outside the gene matches: 9. The CDR3 consists of 15 residues. CDR3 sequence: CASSLPGTSADEQFF. The CDR3 region has the DNA TGCGCCAGCAGCCTTCCCGGGACTAGCGCGGATGAGCAGTTCTTC.

In this sample, this clonotype turned up a few times. J is TRBJ2-3 and V is TRBV29-1; maybe TRBD2 (5 bases). Trimming pared 7 bases from V and 3 bases from J, leaving 14 bases between. This CDR3 is 13 amino acids long. The germline CDR1 and CDR2 sequences are SQVTM and ANQGSEA. Written as DNA, the CDR3 is TGCAGCGCATTAGCACTAGAGACAGATACGCAGTATTTT. Protein sequence: CSALALETDTQYF.

This rearrangement joins TRBV20-1 to TRBJ2-4, with 9 nucleotides matching TRBD1. J gave up 7 bases and V 3 bases, and 7 bases lay outside the gene matches. Germline V gives CDR1 DFQATT, CDR2 SNEGSKA (reference sequence). There are 14 residues in the CDR3. The CDR3: CSASATGQGNIQYF. CDR3 coding DNA: TGCAGTGCTAGCGCTACCGGACAGGGGAACATTCAGTACTTC.

This clonotype was seen more than once but under ten times. A much larger clone sits a single nucleotide away, making a read error possible. This sequence joins TRBV20-1 and TRBJ1-4, with 11 bases identical to TRBD1. The CDR3 totals 14 residues. Germline-derived CDR1 and CDR2 are DFQATT and SNEGSKA (reference sequence). With 3 bases clipped from V and 5 bases from J, the junction kept 2 bases outside the gene matches. The CDR3 region is CSARRDRGNEKLFF. The CDR3 DNA sequence: TGCAGTGCTAGGAGGGACAGGGGGAATGAAAAACTGTTTTTT.

This clonotype was seen at least ten times. The CDR3 region is CASSPDRAASEQFF. The CDR3 DNA reads TGTGCCAGCTCACCTGACAGGGCGGCAAGTGAGCAGTTCTTC. The chain couples TRBV18 to TRBJ2-1; 7 bases align to TRBD1. V lost 3 bases, J lost 9 bases, and 8 bases stayed unmatched. There are 14 residues in the CDR3. CDR1 is KGHSH, CDR2 LQKENI, per germline.

The chain combines TRBV20-1 with TRBJ2-5; D is undetermined. Germline-derived CDR1 and CDR2 are DFQATT and SNEGSKA (reference sequence). With 4 bases removed from V and 7 bases from J, the gap between germline ends came to 19 bases. This CDR3 contains 14 residues. CDR3 residues: CSAKATADPGTQYF. The CDR3 nucleotides are TGCAGTGCTAAGGCTACCGCGGACCCCGGGACCCAGTACTTC.

Many counts were recorded for this clonotype. The chain links TRBV5-1 to TRBJ2-7; 7 bases fit TRBD2. Germline CDR1 SGHRS, CDR2 YFSETQ. This CDR3 spans 14 amino acids. The V segment lost 3 bases and the J segment 2 bases; nucleotides outside the gene matches: 5. The CDR3 region has the DNA TGCGCCAGCAGCTCTAGCGGCAAAACCTACGAGCAGTACTTC. Translation gives CASSSSGKTYEQYF. Looking up the rest from reference TRBV5-1 and TRBJ2-7 gives the full variable domain: KAGVTQTPRYLIKTRGQQVTLSCSPISGHRSVSWYQQTPGQGLQFLFEYFSETQRNKGNFPGRFSGRQFSNSRSEMNVSTLELGDSALYLCASSSSGKTYEQYFGPGTRLTVT.

This clonotype was observed many times. The CDR3 sequence is CATRANWEGGTDTQYF. CDR3 nucleotide sequence: TGTGCCACCAGGGCCAACTGGGAGGGAGGCACAGATACGCAGTATTTT. This rearrangement joins TRBV24-1 to TRBJ2-3; 7 bases map to TRBD2. Germline trimming cut 7 bases from V and 1 base from J; bases unmatched to any gene: 10. CDR1 is KGHDR and CDR2 is SFDVKD in the germline V gene. The CDR3 covers 16 residues.

This clonotype has more than one count but fewer than ten. This chain uses TRBV12-3 or TRBV12-4 with TRBJ1-2, with D hard to call. The CDR3 is made up of 12 amino acids. V lost 5 bases and J 6 bases, leaving 10 bases between the germline ends. The CDR3 loop is CASSEYSNGYTF. CDR3 nucleotide sequence: TGTGCCAGCAGTGAATACTCAAATGGCTACACCTTC.

This clonotype came up a few times. The chain carries TRBV6-1 and TRBJ2-2; 7 bases match TRBD1. CDR1 and CDR2 (germline): MNHNS, SASEGT. The CDR3 spans 16 residues. J gave up 3 bases and V 6 bases, and 10 bases lay outside the gene matches. CDR3 loop: CASSRATGSDTGELFF. The CDR3 DNA is TGTGCCAGCAGCCGTGCGACAGGGTCGGACACCGGGGAGCTGTTTTTT.

About this clonotype: The junction does not match germline at one end; this may be a read error. The V and J genes are TRBV3-1 and TRBJ2-7, with no clear D. This CDR3 contains 14 residues. Germline V gene sequence: CDR1 LGHDT, CDR2 YNNKEL (reference sequence). The CDR3 protein is CASSQVGSSYGQYF. CDR3 nucleotides: TGTGCCAGCAGCCAAGTGGGCAGCTCCTACGGGCAGTACTTC.

The chain uses TRBV25-1 and TRBJ2-2; 7 bases match TRBD2. The CDR3 has 15 residues. CDR1 and CDR2 (germline): MGHDK, SYGVNS. The trim removed 0 bases at V and 6 bases at J, leaving 4 bases unmatched. In nucleotides, the CDR3 is TGTGCCAGCAGTGAATATAGCGGGTTCGCCGGGGAGCTGTTTTTT. Encoded protein: CASSEYSGFAGELFF.

This clonotype was observed a few times. The chain combines TRBV18 with TRBJ2-5, with 8 positions matching TRBD1. After removal of 3 bases from V and 3 bases from J, the junction contained 3 bases not matched to a gene. The CDR3 spans 14 residues. Germline V gene sequence: CDR1 KGHSH, CDR2 LQKENI. CDR3: CASSPVTGEETQYF. The DNA of the CDR3 is TGTGCCAGCTCACCTGTGACAGGGGAAGAGACCCAGTACTTC.